This TCR beta chain derives from a study of cytomegalovirus exposure and HLA in healthy donors. Study observations and caveats: Immune exposure information available was restricted to CMV serostatus. When a later analysis compared HLA-associated TCR beta chains with equally common others, the HLA-associated chains turned out to be more clonally expanded and to have lower generation probabilities.

This clone was seen more than once but under ten times. Its target is unknown. The PCR had 60 Vbeta and 13 Jbeta primers. Using immunoSEQ multiplex PCR, the repertoire was profiled, and TCRdb retains in-frame clones only, with some absent. The table has over 100,000 clones, 73% seen once. Sequencing was carried out using PBMCs. This TCR came from a woman aged 40 to 50 in good health and CMV-seropositive.

The CDR3 protein is CASSLEYSLETQYF. The CDR3 DNA sequence: TGCGCCAGCAGCTTGGAGTATTCACTGGAGACCCAGTACTTC. The V and J genes are TRBV5-1 and TRBJ2-5; D ambiguous. The CDR3 extends over 14 amino acids. V lost 0 bases to trimming and J lost 5 bases, with 11 bases between them. CDR1 is SGHRS and CDR2 is YFSETQ in the germline V gene.